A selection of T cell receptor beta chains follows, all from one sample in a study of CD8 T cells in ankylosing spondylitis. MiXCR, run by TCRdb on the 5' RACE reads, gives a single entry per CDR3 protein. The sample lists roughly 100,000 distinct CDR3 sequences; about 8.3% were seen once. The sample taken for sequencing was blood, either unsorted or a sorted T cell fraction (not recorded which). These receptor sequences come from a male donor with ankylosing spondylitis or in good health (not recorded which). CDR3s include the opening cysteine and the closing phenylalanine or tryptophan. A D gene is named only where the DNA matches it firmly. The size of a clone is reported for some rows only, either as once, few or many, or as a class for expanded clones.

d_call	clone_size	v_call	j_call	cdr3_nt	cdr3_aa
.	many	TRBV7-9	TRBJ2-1	TGTGCCAGCAGCTTACGCTGGGGCAGCTCCTACAATGAGCAGTTCTTC	CASSLRWGSSYNEQFF
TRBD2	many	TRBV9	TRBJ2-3	TGTGCCAGCAGCGTAGGTAGCGGGAGAGCAGATACGCAGTATTTT	CASSVGSGRADTQYF
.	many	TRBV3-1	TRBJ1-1	TGTGCCAGCAGCCAAGGGTGGGGCGAAGCTTTCTTT	CASSQGWGEAFF
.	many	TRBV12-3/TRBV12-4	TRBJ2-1	TGTGCCAGCAGCCACCCTGGGGAGAGCTCCTACAATGAGCAGTTCTTC	CASSHPGESSYNEQFF
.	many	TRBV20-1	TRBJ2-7	TGCAGTGCTAGTTCGGGACTCTCGGTCTACGAGCAGTACTTC	CSASSGLSVYEQYF
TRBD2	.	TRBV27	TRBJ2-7	TGTGCCAGCAGTTTATCCCTCTTGGATGGACTAGCGGGTGCCTACGAGCAGTACTTC	CASSLSLLDGLAGAYEQYF
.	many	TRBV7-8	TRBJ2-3	TGTGCCAGCACCCCGGGAACGGGAGCTCTCAATACGCAGTATTTT	CASTPGTGALNTQYF
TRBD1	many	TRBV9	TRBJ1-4	TGTGCCAGCAGCGTTTCGGGACAGTTTGCAACTAATGAAAAACTGTTTTTT	CASSVSGQFATNEKLFF
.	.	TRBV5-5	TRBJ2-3	TGTGCCAGCAGCTTGGCCTTAGGGGATGCGCAGTATTTT	CASSLALGDAQYF
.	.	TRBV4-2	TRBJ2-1	TGTGCCAGCAGATCCAGGGTCCTCAATGAGCAGTTCTTC	CASRSRVLNEQFF
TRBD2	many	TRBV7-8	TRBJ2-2	TGTGCCAGCAGCTTTCTAGCGGGGGTCTTCTCCTCCACCGGGGAGCTGTTTTTT	CASSFLAGVFSSTGELFF
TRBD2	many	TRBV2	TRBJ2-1	TGTGCCATGCCGACTAGCGGGGGGGGCTCAAGGAATGAGCAGTTCTTC	CAMPTSGGGSRNEQFF
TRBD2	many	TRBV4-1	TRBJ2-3	TGCGCCAGCAGCCCTCACGGGGGACTAGCAACAGATACGCAGTATTTT	CASSPHGGLATDTQYF
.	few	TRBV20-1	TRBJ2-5	TGCAGTGCTCCGGACGGAGGTGGGGAGACCCAGTACTTC	CSAPDGGGETQYF
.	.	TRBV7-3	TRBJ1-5	TGTGCCAGCAGCTTAACGCCTGATCAGCCCCAGCATTTT	CASSLTPDQPQHF
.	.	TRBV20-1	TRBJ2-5	TGCAGTGCTATCGCACCCGACAGGTTTGGGGAGACCCAGTACTTC	CSAIAPDRFGETQYF
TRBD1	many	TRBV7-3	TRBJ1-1	TGTGCCAGCAGCCCGGGACAGGAGAACACTGAAGCTTTCTTT	CASSPGQENTEAFF
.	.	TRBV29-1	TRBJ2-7	TGCAGCGTTGAGGAGGAAACCTACGAGCAGTACTTC	CSVEEETYEQYF
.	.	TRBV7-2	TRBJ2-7	TGTGCCAGCAGCTCCCTCCCGGGGCCTACTTGGGAGCAGTACTTC	CASSSLPGPTWEQYF
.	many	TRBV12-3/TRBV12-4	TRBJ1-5	TGTGCCAGCAGTTTAGGGACAGCCCGTCAGCCCCAGCATTTT	CASSLGTARQPQHF
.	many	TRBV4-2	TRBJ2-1	TGTGCCAGCAGCCAAGACCGGTCTCGTGGCCGGTTCTTC	CASSQDRSRGRFF
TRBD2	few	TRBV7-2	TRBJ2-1	TGTGCCAGCAGCTTAGGGATAGCGGGAGGGGGCTACAATGAGCAGTTCTTC	CASSLGIAGGGYNEQFF
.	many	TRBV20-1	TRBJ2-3	TGCAGTGCTACGGGCTCGATAACGGGCCCTAACACAGATACGCAGTATTTT	CSATGSITGPNTDTQYF
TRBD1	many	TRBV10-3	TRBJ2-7	TGTGCCATCAGTAGGGGACAGGGGATTTCCTACGAGCAGTACTTC	CAISRGQGISYEQYF
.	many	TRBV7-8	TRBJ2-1	TGTGCCAGCAGTTGGGTTTTCGGATCTTACAATGAGCAGTTCTTC	CASSWVFGSYNEQFF